Listed here are 5 T cell receptor beta chains from one sample, sequenced in a study of blood T cell repertoires in COVID-19. Measured with immunoSEQ multiplex PCR; TCRdb has only the in-frame clones, and not every one. The profile shows about 67,000 clones, 75% to 90% of them singletons. The sequenced sample was peripheral blood. The source of these receptors is a middle-aged man with active COVID-19.

The rearrangement uses TRBV11-1 and TRBJ1-4; D perhaps matches TRBD1 (6 bases). V lost 5 bases and J lost 8, with 15 bases in between. This CDR3 has 14 residues. Germline V gene sequence: CDR1 SGHAT, CDR2 FQDESV (reference sequence). In DNA, the CDR3 is TGTGCCAGCAGCCTAACAGGGATTGAGGAAAAACTGTTTTTT. It codes for CASSLTGIEEKLFF.

This chain connects TRBV6-6 to TRBJ1-4, with 7 bases matching TRBD1. The CDR3 is made up of 16 amino acids. Germline V CDR1 and CDR2: MNHNY, SVGAGI (reference sequence). V dropped 6 bases and J dropped 4; count of bases not matched to a gene: 11. The CDR3 is CASSTQTGALNEKLFF. The CDR3 coding sequence is TGTGCCAGCAGCACGCAAACAGGGGCCCTTAATGAAAAACTGTTTTTT.

The chain carries TRBV30 and TRBJ2-3; the match to TRBD2 covers 8 bases. The V and J ends lost 2 bases and 0 bases, in that order; junction bases with no gene match: 10. The CDR3 covers 17 residues. Germline-derived CDR1 and CDR2 are GTSNPN and SVGIG (reference sequence). The CDR3 sequence is CAWSRQRAGGSTDTQYF. The CDR3, as DNA: TGTGCCTGGAGTCGGCAGAGGGCGGGGGGCAGCACAGATACGCAGTATTTT. Looking up the rest from reference TRBV30 and TRBJ2-3 gives the full variable domain: SQTIHQWPATLVQPVGSPLSLECTVEGTSNPNLYWYRQAAGRGLQLLFYSVGIGQISSEVPQNLSASRPQDRQFILSSKKLLLSDSGFYLCAWSRQRAGGSTDTQYFGPGTRLTVL.

The V call is TRBV5-6, the J call TRBJ2-7; TRBD1 might be the D (5 bases). CDR1 and CDR2 from the germline V gene are SGHDT and YYEEEE. V gave up 4 bases and J gave up 2 bases, with 7 bases separating them. The CDR3 is made up of 12 amino acids. The CDR3 bases are TGTGCCAGCAGCCAGGGCGCCTACGAGCAGTACTTC. Amino acids: CASSQGAYEQYF.

The V gene is TRBV25-1, the J gene TRBJ2-3, with TRBD2 matching 10 bases. Germline values: CDR1 MGHDK, CDR2 SYGVNS. Trimming took 3 bases from V and 2 from J; bases not matched to a gene: 8. The CDR3 consists of 17 residues. Written as DNA, the CDR3 is TGTGCCAGCAGTGAGTCCGCTAGCGGGGGCCCCACAGATACGCAGTATTTT. Protein product: CASSESASGGPTDTQYF.